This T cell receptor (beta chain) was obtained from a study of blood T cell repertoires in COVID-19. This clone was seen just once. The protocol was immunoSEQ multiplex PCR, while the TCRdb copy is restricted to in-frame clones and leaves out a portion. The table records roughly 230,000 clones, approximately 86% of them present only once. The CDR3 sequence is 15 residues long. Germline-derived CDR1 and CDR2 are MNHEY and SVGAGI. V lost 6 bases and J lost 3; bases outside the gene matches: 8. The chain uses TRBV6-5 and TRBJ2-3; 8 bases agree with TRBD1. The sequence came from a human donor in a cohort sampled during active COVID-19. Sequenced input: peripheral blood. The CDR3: CASRSPRGPTDTQYF. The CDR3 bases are TGTGCCAGCAGATCGCCCAGGGGGCCGACAGATACGCAGTATTTT.